A single T cell receptor (beta chain) is shown here with its context. The antigen is unknown. The record originates from a study of a mutant IDH1 vaccine in newly diagnosed glioma. As for the study in general: Males made up about 62% and females roughly 40% of treated patients, whose mean age was 40.4 years. Antecedent treatment encompassed radiotherapy, temozolomide, or their combination; the majority received both.

This CDR3 region has 16 residues. V shed 1 base and J shed 0 bases, with 12 bases lying between them. Germline loops: CDR1 SGHDT, CDR2 YYEEEE. Regarding the study as a whole: Detectable vaccine-induced immune responses arose in about 92% of patients.

This sample's time point: week 47, end of study. Each vaccine dose was 300 ug of mutant IDH1 20-mer peptide, with topical imiquimod. The method was immunoSEQ multiplex PCR; TCRdb's version includes in-frame clones alone and lacks a portion of them. The sample lists over 50,000 clones, 76% occurring once. The source is a woman aged 35 to 49 with glioma. Some clones in this sample may be carry-over from other donors' samples. The chain couples TRBV5-6 to TRBJ2-3, with D possibly matching TRBD2 (6 bases). Sequences were derived from PBMCs, sampled from a glioma patient whose treatment included an IDH1 peptide vaccine. The DNA for the CDR3 is TGTGCCAGCAGCTTGAGGCTAGCGTATAGCACAGATACGCAGTATTTT. This translates into CASSLRLAYSTDTQYF.